The clone carrying this T cell receptor beta chain was seen ten or more times. The antigen is undetermined. These data belong to a study of response to subunit inactivated influenza vaccine. Whole-study results and caveats: Researchers suggested that each seasonal influenza vaccination recruits few new T cells.

V shed 1 base and J shed 3 bases, with 10 bases lying between them. In germline, CDR1 is SGHTA, CDR2 FQGNSA. The CDR3 is 15 residues long. TCRdb analysed the RT-PCR reads with MiXCR anew, one entry per CDR3 protein. The data show more than 550,000 distinct CDR3 sequences, 12% seen once. This sample comprised PBMCs from blood, obtained on the day of vaccination. The receptor was isolated from a man over 45 who received an inactivated influenza vaccine. V is TRBV7-2 and J is TRBJ2-1; D gene unclear. The CDR3 loop reads CASSLDLSFYNEQFF. CDR3 DNA sequence: TGTGCCAGCAGCTTAGATCTGTCCTTCTACAATGAGCAGTTCTTC.